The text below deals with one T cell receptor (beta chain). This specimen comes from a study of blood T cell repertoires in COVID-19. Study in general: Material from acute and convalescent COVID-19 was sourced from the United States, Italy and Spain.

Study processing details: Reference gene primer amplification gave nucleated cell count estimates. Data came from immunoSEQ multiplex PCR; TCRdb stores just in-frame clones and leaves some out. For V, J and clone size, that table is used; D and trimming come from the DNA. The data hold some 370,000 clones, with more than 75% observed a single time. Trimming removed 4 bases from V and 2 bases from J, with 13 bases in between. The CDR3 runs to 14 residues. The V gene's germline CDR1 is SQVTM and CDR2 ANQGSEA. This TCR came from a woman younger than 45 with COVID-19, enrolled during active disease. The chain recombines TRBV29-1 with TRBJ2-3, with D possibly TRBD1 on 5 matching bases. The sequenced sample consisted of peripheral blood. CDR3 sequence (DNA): TGCAGCGTTGGACAGTACGTTTCCACAGATACGCAGTATTTT. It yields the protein CSVGQYVSTDTQYF.